This T cell receptor beta chain was found in a study of graft-versus-host responses after intestinal transplantation. Study background: Once they had received anti-thymocyte globulin induction, all recipients took tacrolimus and steroids for about three years. Study-wide results and limits: There was an association between peak levels of circulating GvH clones and early post-transplant HvG declines. Allografts from individuals with graft-donor T cell macrochimerism displayed high graft-versus-host to host-versus-graft clonal ratios. Recipient-marrow GvH clones were detected, some having first appeared in ileum or blood.

Germline CDR1 reads MNHEY; CDR2 reads SMNVEV (reference sequence). Unmatched junction bases numbered 3, after V lost 4 bases and J lost 3 bases. The CDR3 contains 14 residues. This clone has only a few counts. What it recognizes is unknown. The assay was immunoSEQ multiplex PCR, and TCRdb's table has in-frame clones only and misses some. The table has more than 40,000 clones, roughly 96% seen once. Sample: unstimulated CD8+ T cells sorted from spleen or lymph node cells, taken before transplant. This receptor was identified in a human donor who was the organ donor for an intestinal transplant. The chain has TRBV27 and TRBJ2-7; TRBD1 matches at 10 bases. The DNA of the CDR3 is TGTGCCAGCAGTTCGGGACAGGGGAGCTACGAGCAGTACTTC. This gives the protein CASSSGQGSYEQYF.